This TCR beta chain was identified during a study of cytomegalovirus exposure and HLA in healthy donors. Study-wide results and caveats: Researchers counted around 160 TCR beta chains as cytomegalovirus-associated.

Turning to this clone: What it binds is not known.

The CDR3 is 17 amino acids. V lost 4 bases, J lost 4 bases, and 21 bases lay in between. The germline V gene encodes CDR1 SGHNT and CDR2 YYREEE (reference sequence). The PCR made use of 60 Vbeta and 13 Jbeta primers. TCRdb's copy holds only in-frame clones and misses some; the assay was immunoSEQ multiplex PCR. This sample has roughly 250,000 clones, with just under 85% found just once. The receptor comes from a woman aged 40 to 50 in good health and CMV-seropositive. The chain uses TRBV5-4 and TRBJ2-1; TRBD2 might be the D (5 bases). The specimen sequenced was PBMCs. Here the CDR3 reads CASSHGPPEGTYNEQFF. CDR3 bases: TGTGCCAGCAGCCATGGACCGCCCGAGGGTACATACAATGAGCAGTTCTTC.